This T cell receptor (beta chain) is from a study of cytomegalovirus exposure and HLA in healthy donors. In the PCR, 60 Vbeta and 13 Jbeta primers were used. In the authors' workflow: Later, an analysis found approximately 80 million unique TCR beta chains, and some 10 million of these were shared. Produced via immunoSEQ multiplex PCR; TCRdb's table is partial and in-frame only. Clone size and the V and J calls come from that table; the DNA yielded D and trimming. In the table there are about 100,000 clones, about four fifths of which are singletons. V shed 0 bases and J shed 8 bases, with 7 bases lying between them. The CDR3 runs to 12 residues. The V gene's germline CDR1 is WNHNN and CDR2 SYGVQD (reference sequence).

The sequence came from a woman between 65 and 79 years old in good health and CMV-seropositive. The V and J genes are TRBV10-1 and TRBJ2-5, with D maybe TRBD2 (6 bases). The sequenced sample consisted of PBMCs. CDR3 DNA: TGCGCCAGCAGTGAGTCGGGGGGAACCCAGTACTTC. Its protein product is CASSESGGTQYF.